This entry lists 25 T cell receptor beta chains sequenced from one sample in a study of response to subunit inactivated influenza vaccine (dated by TCRdb to 2017 to 2018). The library was obtained by RT-PCR. Sequencing was carried out with an Illumina HiSeq 2500. TCRdb reworked the public reads: Q25 trimming with fastp, MiXCR clone assembly, productive beta chains retained. One record per CDR3 amino acid sequence lists the most common genes and DNA. The sample yields 300,000 to 350,000 distinct CDR3 sequences; about 20% were counted once. 10% of the sample belongs to the ten largest clones. This specimen was PBMCs from blood, taken about 20 months after vaccination. These receptors all come from a man between 50 and 70 years old who received an inactivated influenza vaccine. Donor details come from another sample of the same person, matched by shared clones.

This clonotype was found many times. The chain combines TRBV29-1 with TRBJ2-1; TRBD1 matches at 12 bases. This CDR3 has 15 residues. The J segment lost 7 bases and the V segment lost 3 bases, leaving 7 bases of the junction unmatched. Looked up from germline, CDR1 is SQVTM and CDR2 is ANQGSEA. The CDR3 sequence: CSVEARDRGRNEQFF. CDR3 bases: TGCAGCGTTGAGGCGAGGGACAGGGGGCGGAATGAGCAGTTCTTC.

This clonotype occurred a few times. The chain is built from TRBV3-1 and TRBJ2-1; 7 positions agree with TRBD1. The CDR3 extends over 13 amino acids. Trimming cost V 5 bases and J 5 bases; bases outside gene matches: 3. Germline assignment: CDR1 LGHDT and CDR2 YNNKEL (reference sequence). The CDR3, as DNA: TGTGCCAGCAGCGGGGACAGAAACAATGAGCAGTTCTTC. It translates to CASSGDRNNEQFF.

This clonotype was observed a handful of times. The J gene is TRBJ1-6, the V gene TRBV20-1; TRBD1 aligns across 7 bases. CDR1 is DFQATT, CDR2 SNEGSKA, per germline (reference sequence). The V gene end was trimmed by 3 bases and the J gene end by 8 bases; junction bases not matched to a gene: 10. The CDR3 is 15 residues long. In nucleotides, the CDR3 is TGCAGTGCTAGGCCGAAGGGACAGATAGATTCACCCCTCCACTTT. It codes for CSARPKGQIDSPLHF.

The genes are TRBV20-1 and TRBJ1-5, with D possibly TRBD1 on 6 matching bases. CDR1 is DFQATT and CDR2 is SNEGSKA in the germline V gene (reference sequence). V was pared by 5 bases and J by 4 bases, with 18 bases between. This CDR3 has 15 residues. The CDR3 loop is CSAQRGQGPNQPQHF. The CDR3 bases are TGCAGTGCTCAACGGGGGCAGGGACCGAATCAGCCCCAGCATTTT.

The table lists this clonotype with a few counts. The chain joins TRBV20-1 to TRBJ1-5, with D perhaps TRBD1 (6 bases). Germline assignment: CDR1 DFQATT and CDR2 SNEGSKA (reference sequence). With 0 bases removed from V and 1 base from J, the gap between germline ends came to 10 bases. The CDR3 is 15 residues long. The DNA of the CDR3 is TGCAGTGCTAGAGAGGGGCAGGGGAGCAATCAGCCCCAGCATTTT. Amino acid sequence: CSAREGQGSNQPQHF.

The rearrangement links TRBV10-3 to TRBJ1-1, with a tentative D call TRBD1 (6 bases). Germline loops: CDR1 ENHRY, CDR2 SYGVKD. This CDR3 spans 15 amino acids. V lost 0 bases and J 4 bases, leaving 12 bases between the germline ends. CDR3 sequence reads: CAISESKGVFTEAFF. In nucleotides, the CDR3 is TGTGCCATCAGTGAGTCGAAGGGGGTTTTCACTGAAGCTTTCTTT.

The chain has TRBV9 and TRBJ1-1; D not resolved. With 0 bases removed from V and 0 bases from J, the gap between germline ends came to 9 bases. The CDR3 consists of 15 residues. The germline CDR1 and CDR2 sequences are SGDLS and YYNGEE. The CDR3 DNA reads as TGTGCCAGCAGCGTAGCCGACAATTTGAACACTGAAGCTTTCTTT. Translating gives CASSVADNLNTEAFF.

Only a few counts were recorded for this clonotype. This chain links TRBV5-6 with TRBJ1-1; D remains unclear. CDR3 length: 13 amino acids. Trimming took 2 bases from V and 0 from J, leaving 5 bases between them. Germline V CDR1 and CDR2: SGHDT, YYEEEE. The CDR3 spells CASSFHLNTEAFF. The CDR3 nucleotides are TGTGCCAGCAGCTTCCACTTGAACACTGAAGCTTTCTTT.

The gene calls are TRBV20-1 and TRBJ1-2; a weak D match, TRBD1 (6 bases). This CDR3 is built from 13 residues. From germline, CDR1 is DFQATT and CDR2 SNEGSKA (reference sequence). V was pared by 4 bases and J by 7 bases, with 16 bases between. CDR3 protein: CSATRGGAGGYTF. The CDR3 nucleotides read TGCAGTGCTACCCGGGGGGGCGCGGGTGGCTACACCTTC.

This clonotype was seen a few times. The V and J genes are TRBV28 and TRBJ2-1; unclear D gene. Germline V lookup: CDR1 MDHEN, CDR2 SYDVKM. The length of the CDR3 is 17 residues. V was cut by 5 bases and J by 5 bases, with 22 bases left in between. CDR3 nucleotides: TGTGCCAGCAGTCACTCCCCGACTCCGCCTAATAACAATGAGCAGTTCTTC. Its translation: CASSHSPTPPNNNEQFF.

V gene TRBV6-1 combines with J gene TRBJ2-2; D remains unclear. The CDR3 loop spans 15 amino acids. Trimming took off 6 bases at V and 6 bases at J, with 17 bases between the two ends. CDR1 is MNHNS, CDR2 SASEGT, per germline. DNA for the CDR3: TGTGCCAGCAGCCCAGGTCGCTTGTCCTCCGGGGAGCTGTTTTTT. This translates into CASSPGRLSSGELFF.

This clonotype has more than one count but fewer than ten. The rearrangement joins TRBV7-6 to TRBJ2-2; 7 positions match TRBD1. After removal of 3 bases from V and 7 bases from J, the junction contained 8 bases not matched to a gene. The CDR3 contains 15 residues. The V gene's germline CDR1 is SGHVS and CDR2 FNYEAQ. CDR3: CASSFKGANNGELFF. The CDR3, as DNA: TGTGCCAGCAGCTTCAAGGGGGCAAATAACGGGGAGCTGTTTTTT.

This clonotype came up many times. The V and J genes are TRBV27 and TRBJ1-6; D is uncertain. This CDR3 has 14 amino acids. The germline V gene encodes CDR1 MNHEY and CDR2 SMNVEV (reference sequence). V lost 6 bases, J lost 8 bases, and 14 bases lay in between. The CDR3 reads CASSHRRGDSPLHF. In DNA, the CDR3 is TGTGCCAGCAGCCACCGCCGTGGGGATTCACCCCTCCACTTT.

J is TRBJ2-5 and V is TRBV5-1; D tentatively fits TRBD1 or TRBD2 (5 bases each). Trimming cost V 4 bases and J 0 bases, with 10 bases left between them. The CDR3 is made up of 14 amino acids. Germline V lookup: CDR1 SGHRS, CDR2 YFSETQ. In nucleotides, the CDR3 is TGCGCCAGCAGCCACGGGACGGACCAAGAGACCCAGTACTTC. It is translated as CASSHGTDQETQYF.

This clonotype has just a few counts. The rearrangement joins TRBV6-1 to TRBJ1-1; D gene uncertain. This CDR3 region has 13 residues. V was cut by 6 bases and J by 0 bases, with 8 bases left in between. CDR1 is MNHNS and CDR2 is SASEGT in the germline V gene. CDR3 coding DNA: TGTGCCAGCAGAAAAATCCTGAACACTGAAGCTTTCTTT. Amino acid sequence: CASRKILNTEAFF.

This chain connects TRBV7-3 to TRBJ1-5, with D possibly TRBD1 on 5 matching bases. CDR3 length: 18 amino acids. Germline loops: CDR1 SGHTA, CDR2 FQGTGA. V dropped 0 bases and J dropped 2 bases, with 17 bases sitting between them. CDR3 in amino acids: CASSLTPVGTGGNQPQHF. CDR3 DNA sequence: TGTGCCAGCAGCTTAACGCCGGTGGGGACCGGGGGCAATCAGCCCCAGCATTTT. Full variable domain (remainder filled in from reference TRBV7-3 and TRBJ1-5): GAGVSQTPSNKVTEKGKYVELRCDPISGHTALYWYRQSLGQGPEFLIYFQGTGAADDSGLPNDRFFAVRPEGSVSTLKIQRTERGDSAVYLCASSLTPVGTGGNQPQHFGDGTRLSIL.

This rearrangement joins TRBV20-1 to TRBJ2-4; 7 nucleotides line up with TRBD1. With V trimmed by 6 bases and J by 2 bases, 10 bases remained unmatched. This CDR3 has 15 amino acids. Germline CDR1 DFQATT, CDR2 SNEGSKA (reference sequence). The CDR3 nucleotides read TGCAGTGCACCGGACAGGACAGCGTCCAAAAACATTCAGTACTTC. Translating it yields CSAPDRTASKNIQYF.

CDR3: CASSSQTSGRAGDYNEQFF. As DNA, the CDR3 is TGTGCCAGCAGCTCTCAAACTAGCGGGAGGGCAGGGGACTACAATGAGCAGTTCTTC. The genes are TRBV11-1 and TRBJ2-1; the match to TRBD2 covers 13 bases. J gave up 3 bases and V 4 bases, and 12 bases lay outside the gene matches. CDR1 SGHAT and CDR2 FQDESV come from the germline V gene (reference sequence). The CDR3 consists of 19 residues.

This clonotype was seen only a few times. This chain uses TRBV10-3 with TRBJ2-3; D not resolved. V shed 10 bases and J shed 3 bases, with 5 bases lying between them. The V gene's germline CDR1 is ENHRY and CDR2 SYGVKD. The length of the CDR3 is 10 residues. As DNA, the CDR3 is TGTGCCACAAAGACAGATACGCAGTATTTT. Translating gives CATKTDTQYF.

This clonotype was recorded at least ten times. This chain links TRBV5-5 with TRBJ1-4, with 8 bases identical to TRBD1. The V and J ends lost 3 bases and 4 bases, in that order; junction bases with no gene match: 5. The CDR3 contains 15 residues. Germline V gives CDR1 SGHKS, CDR2 YYEKEE (reference sequence). In DNA form, the CDR3 reads TGTGCCAGCAGCTGGCAAACAGGGGGTAATGAAAAACTGTTTTTT. It is translated as CASSWQTGGNEKLFF.

The chain couples TRBV7-8 to TRBJ1-2; TRBD1 matches 9 bases. The CDR3 is 16 amino acids. J gave up 7 bases and V 1 base, and 10 bases lay outside the gene matches. CDR1 is SGHVS and CDR2 is FQNEAQ in the germline V gene. CDR3 bases: TGTGCCAGCAGCTTAGAGCCGGGACAGGGTTTAGGTGGCTACACCTTC. Translating gives CASSLEPGQGLGGYTF. Full variable domain (rest looked up from reference TRBV7-8 and TRBJ1-2): GAGVSQSPRYKVAKRGQDVALRCDPISGHVSLFWYQQALGQGPEFLTYFQNEAQLDKSGLPSDRFFAERPEGSVSTLKIQRTQQEDSAVYLCASSLEPGQGLGGYTFGSGTRLTVV.

This chain connects TRBV3-1 to TRBJ2-7, with D possibly TRBD2 on 6 matching bases. The V end lost 2 bases, the J end lost 3 bases, and 14 bases lay between the germline ends. The germline gives CDR1 LGHDT, CDR2 YNNKEL (reference sequence). The length of the CDR3 is 15 residues. CDR3 nucleotide sequence: TGTGCCAGCAGCCAAATGGCCGGGGGTGGCTACGAGCAGTACTTC. As protein: CASSQMAGGGYEQYF.

For this clonotype: One end of the junction is discordant with germline, which a read error may explain. The chain recombines TRBV7-9 with TRBJ1-6; D unresolved. Germline-derived CDR1 and CDR2 are SEHNR and FQNEAQ (reference sequence). The CDR3 loop spans 13 amino acids. This chain's CDR3 is CTSGFGGNSPLHF. The CDR3 DNA is TGTACCAGCGGGTTTGGAGGGAATTCACCCCTCCACTTT.

The chain links TRBV4-3 to TRBJ2-5; 8 positions match TRBD1. CDR3 size: 14 residues. Germline V gene data show CDR1 as LGHNA and CDR2 as YSLEER. Trimming took 4 bases from V and 4 from J; bases not matched to a gene: 5. CDR3 DNA: TGCGCCAGCAGCCCGCTACAGGGGGGAGAGACCCAGTACTTC. This gives the protein CASSPLQGGETQYF.

The chain carries TRBV2 and TRBJ2-7; maybe TRBD1 (6 bases). Trimming pared 5 bases from V and 3 bases from J, leaving 11 bases between. The germline CDR1 and CDR2 sequences are SNHLY and FYNNEI. CDR3 length equals 13 residues. CDR3 coding DNA: TGTGCCAGCAGTCGGGGACAATACTACGAGCAGTACTTC. Residues: CASSRGQYYEQYF. The variable domain in full, completed from reference TRBV2 and TRBJ2-7, reads EPEVTQTPSHQVTQMGQEVILRCVPISNHLYFYWYRQILGQKVEFLVSFYNNEISEKSEIFDDQFSVERPDGSNFTLKIRSTKLEDSAMYFCASSRGQYYEQYFGPGTRLTVT.